This T cell receptor (beta chain) was found in a study of cytomegalovirus exposure and HLA in healthy donors (dated by TCRdb to 2016 to 2017). For context, the study as a whole: An earlier analysis of more than 550 of the donors reported 276 Gb of sequence data and approximately 120 million unique TCR beta sequences obtained from about 179 million T cells. Roughly 300 gigabases of sequencing data and tens of millions of unique TCR sequences were included in an early release covering several hundred HLA-typed donors. The genetic ancestry cluster associated with self-reported Caucasian donors included 70% to 85% of the 300 to 450 genotyped donors. The aim of the study was to test whether cataloging public T cell receptors could identify signatures of past pathogen exposure. The T cell repertoires of under 750 subjects were profiled by immunosequencing and related to cytomegalovirus serostatus. Besides the first cohort of roughly 660 subjects, a separate validation cohort made up of some 110 different subjects was used. To predict cytomegalovirus infection status, the study combined high-throughput TCR immunosequencing, statistical association of individual TCRs with disease status, and machine learning. A later analysis re-analyzed previously published TCR beta repertoires from about 600 donors and added high-resolution HLA genotyping to study TCR occurrence patterns. In the later analysis, no new phenotypic data were used to find candidate immune exposures; instead, reliance was placed on TCR beta sequences and their occurrence across donors. In an earlier analysis of roughly 580 of the donors, high-throughput TCR beta sequencing was used to judge whether each TCR beta V gene segment behaved as functional or pseudogenic. Donor age, sex, ethnicity and CMV serostatus were compiled alongside the repertoire data. Genome-wide SNP genotypes for about 65% of the 666 donors were used in a later genetic analysis, which treated that subset as a discovery cohort. All discovery cohort repertoires had been generated on a single sequencing platform. HLA typing included class I and class II loci at four-digit resolution. Typing coverage differed by locus: A, B, C, DRB1 and DQB1 were typed in roughly 620-630 donors, DQA1 in 500 to 550, DPA1 in 606, and DPB1 in 450 to 480. About five DR-DQ haplotypes were treated as single units for association and clustering because of strong linkage in the cohort. Among over 350 genotyped donors of the cohort, an average of about 240,000 unique TCR beta nucleotide sequences were sequenced per donor, about a sixth of them non-productive.

The library was built by means of the immunoSEQ multiplex PCR assay. A mixture of 60 forward primers for TCR Vbeta segments and 13 reverse primers for TCR Jbeta segments was used in the multiplex PCR. The CDR3 region of rearranged TCR beta genes was amplified from genomic DNA with a multiplex PCR assay. The Illumina HiSeq System was used to sequence the amplified TCR beta libraries as 87-base-pair reads. As for how the authors treated the data: In a later analysis, tens of millions of unique TCR beta chains were counted across the approximately 640 repertoires, and about 10 million of these chains were shared by at least two donors. A nearest-neighbor algorithm error-corrected the raw reads and collapsed the reads into unique sequences, merging closely related sequences to remove PCR and sequencing errors. CDR3 sequences were aligned to IMGT reference sequences to assign V, D and J gene segments. For a sequence to be retained, at least a six-nucleotide match to both a V gene segment and a J gene segment was required. A rearrangement was called productive if the CDR3 had no stop codons and remained in frame with V and J, and every other rearrangement was called non-productive. CDR3 was defined by IMGT convention, running from the second conserved V-encoded cysteine to the conserved J-encoded phenylalanine. Sequences without an unambiguous match to a single V gene segment were excluded from the earlier analysis of about 640 of the donors. In an earlier analysis of more than 500 of the donors, a V segment was called functional when productive rearrangements were above 56.7%, and segregating when the standard deviation between donors exceeded 5%. A statistical classification framework was built for diagnosing cytomegalovirus status from the catalog of TCR beta chain sequences. In a later analysis, V and J genes were assigned by comparing TCR nucleotide sequences against IMGT/GENE-DB human TR gene sequences. Using the TCRdist pipeline, a later analysis assigned CDR3 sequences along with most-parsimonious VDJ recombination scenarios. In a later analysis, every TCR beta chain was defined by the combination of its CDR3 amino acid sequence and its V-gene family, and reads without a unique V-gene family were dropped. As a way to deal with suspected cross-contamination and a sequencing artifact, a later analysis dropped hundreds of nucleotide sequences that were highly shared and had low generation probability. A later analysis calculated a clonal expansion index for each public chain from normalized within-repertoire ranks of inferred template counts. Generation probabilities in a later analysis came from a VDJ recombination model fitted to out-of-frame rearrangements, and those results were checked against IGoR. Hypergeometric tests were used in a later analysis to score TCR-TCR, TCR-HLA and TCR-CMV co-occurrence, with a repertoire-size bias correction applied to the TCR pairs. A later analysis estimated false discovery rates by permuting HLA or CMV assignments 20 times. In a later analysis, co-occurring TCRs were grouped with DBSCAN, and TCRdist sequence similarity was added when clustering was performed within HLA-allele-positive subsets. Co-occurrence clustering excluded repertoires with fewer than 30,000 or more than 120,000 public chains, plus five with anomalous nucleotide sharing. Imported from immuneACCESS, the table was reduced by TCRdb to in-frame sequences with V and J called. These copies leave out some clones; in studies compared against another copy, an unresolved V gene accounts for under half, and the cause of the remainder is not known. V and J calls and clone size are as listed in that table; D and trimming were resolved from the DNA. For this sample the table gives under 150,000 clones, of which approximately 73% were detected only once. Roughly 1.3% of the sample goes to the ten largest clones.

The cysteine opens and the phenylalanine closes a CDR3 of 14 amino acids. Only CDR3 DNA remains: 42 bases, in frame from the first base. The germline V gene specifies KGHSH as CDR1 and LQKENI as CDR2. V is trimmed back by 5 bases and J by 7 bases, and the junction contains 5 bases that no gene match accounts for. Overall study outcomes, separate from this receptor: Presence/absence analyses assumed roughly uniform sequencing depth across donors, an assumption that may not hold. The classifier was reported to diagnose cytomegalovirus status with high specificity and sensitivity in both the original and validation cohorts. According to a later genetic analysis, donors in an Asian-associated ancestry cluster had fewer N-insertions in productive TCRs than the approximately 690-donor mean. The only immune exposure information available for the cohort was CMV serostatus. According to a later analysis, parvovirus B19, influenza, CMV and Epstein-Barr virus appeared linked to several top co-occurrence clusters. When HLA alleles, especially DR and DQ, strongly co-occurred, TCR associations were difficult to assign to individual alleles. In this cohort, only TCR beta chains were sequenced, and detectable features were limited by the absence of alpha or paired-chain data. A further reported finding was that TCR beta sequences accurately predicted the HLA-A and HLA-B alleles for most subjects in the first cohort. Across donors, most TCR sequences were observed very rarely, whereas some public TCRs were present in many individuals. The study listed 164 TCR beta chains as associated with cytomegalovirus. According to a later analysis, most CMV-associated TCR beta chains appeared to be HLA-restricted, and the HLA associations seemed to be driven largely by CMV exposure. Because counts were too low, roughly 16 rarely observed V segments, including chromosome 9 orphons, were left out of the earlier analysis of 500 to 650 of the donors. A later analysis found that HLA-associated TCR beta chains were more clonally expanded and had lower generation probabilities than equally common non-associated chains. Correlated functional status among segregating V segments might be attributable to linkage disequilibrium, but an unknown experimental factor could not be ruled out. Specific HLA alleles were associated with over 15,000 TCR beta sequences at a false discovery rate of 0.05 in a later analysis. Because some donors lacked HLA typing at each locus, the association tests relied only on the typed subset. A cluster of highly shared sequence variants was judged likely to represent a technical artifact of the sequencing pipeline. In vitro tests confirmed that a few of the cytomegalovirus-associated TCR beta chains recognize cytomegalovirus antigens. An association between a missense DCLRE1C variant and V-gene and J-gene trimming of TCR beta chains was found in a later genetic analysis and replicated in an independent cohort. It was suggested by the authors that the approach could potentially be generalized to other disease states and immunological phenotypes. An earlier analysis of several hundred of the donors showed that most TCR beta V segments appeared in productive rearrangements either about 87% or about 30% of the time, which broadly matched IMGT annotations. In a later analysis, the rate of TCR association differed among HLA loci, with DRB1 alleles having the most associated TCRs and HLA-C alleles having the fewest. Some IMGT-functional V segments, including TRBV6-2 and TRBV6-3, could not be told apart with the 87-base-pair reads, so those segments were excluded.

The cohort comprised some 700 healthy bone marrow donors. At the time of sampling, all cohort members were nominally healthy, though unrecorded immune exposures were likely present. The donor tested CMV seronegative, placing the donor among the roughly 340 seronegative members of the cohort. A peripheral blood sample was collected from each donor, and TCR beta sequencing was performed on peripheral blood mononuclear cells. The Qiagen DNeasy Blood Extraction Kit was used to extract genomic DNA from the blood cell samples. This clone was recorded once. Its antigen is still unknown. Per-nucleotide qualities are absent, and no much larger clonotype sits a single base away.

Sequences were obtained from PBMCs. This sequence was found in a woman in her forties in good health and CMV-seronegative. In this chain, TRBV18 is recombined with TRBJ2-1; 10 junctional bases match TRBD1. The DNA is as follows: TGTGCCAGCTCAGCGGGACAGGGGTGGAATGAGCAGTTCTTC. It codes for CASSAGQGWNEQFF.